This T cell receptor beta chain was profiled in a study of early T cells in non-severe SARS-CoV-2 infection. The TCR library protocol was used to attach unique molecular identifiers. These identifiers were attached to individual cDNA molecules. TCRdb reprocessed the 5' RACE reads via MiXCR and lists one record per CDR3 protein. Here the sample spans roughly 100,000 distinct CDR3 sequences, about an eighth being singletons. The TCR originated in an adult who was a healthcare worker with PCR-confirmed SARS-CoV-2 infection or an uninfected control (not recorded which). What was sequenced was whole blood.

The CDR3 sequence is CSATPATSGTSEQFF. The DNA of the CDR3 is TGCAGTGCTACCCCGGCGACTAGCGGGACTTCTGAGCAGTTCTTC. This sequence joins TRBV20-1 and TRBJ2-1, with 11 bases matching TRBD2. Germline V lookup: CDR1 DFQATT, CDR2 SNEGSKA (reference sequence). The CDR3 loop spans 15 amino acids. V lost 4 bases and J lost 9; bases outside the gene matches: 11.